These T cell receptor beta chains were read from a single sample in a study of blood T cell repertoires in COVID-19. Using immunoSEQ multiplex PCR, the repertoire was profiled, and TCRdb retains in-frame clones only, with some absent. The profile covers fewer than 200,000 clones, with approximately 80% appearing a single time and about 1.5% taken by the ten largest. The sequenced material came from peripheral blood. These receptors were obtained from a human donor in a cohort sampled during active COVID-19. CDR3s include the opening cysteine and the closing phenylalanine or tryptophan. The D gene is left open where the match is weak. Clone size is not always given. Where it is, it says once, few, many or a class for expanded clones.

J gene,clone size,V gene,D gene,CDR3 protein,CDR3 DNA
TRBJ1-1,-,TRBV5-1,-,CASSTPGQRNTEAFF,TGCGCCAGCAGCACTCCCGGACAGAGGAACACTGAAGCTTTCTTT
TRBJ2-7,-,TRBV19,TRBD1,CASSSRDRGSYEQYF,TGTGCCAGTAGTTCCCGGGACAGGGGTTCCTACGAGCAGTACTTC
TRBJ2-7,-,TRBV7-2,TRBD2,CASTNSGGSSYEQYF,TGTGCCAGCACCAATAGCGGGGGGAGCTCCTACGAGCAGTACTTC
TRBJ1-4,once,TRBV3-1/TRBV3-2,TRBD1,CASSQTGGPNEKLFF,TGTGCCAGCAGCCAAACAGGGGGGCCAAATGAAAAACTGTTTTTT
TRBJ2-7,-,TRBV6-5,TRBD1,CASSYSGQGSYEQYF,TGTGCCAGCAGTTACTCGGGACAGGGTAGTTACGAGCAGTACTTC
TRBJ2-7,-,TRBV28,TRBD1,CASSLTGAYSYEQYF,TGTGCCAGCTCCTTAACAGGGGCCTACTCCTACGAGCAGTACTTC
TRBJ2-1,-,TRBV24-1,TRBD2,CATSDLVGEGYNEQFF,TGTGCCACCAGTGATTTGGTGGGGGAGGGTTACAATGAGCAGTTCTTC
TRBJ2-7,-,TRBV27,TRBD2,CASSLSPGVAGSYEQYF,TGTGCCAGCAGTTTATCCCCCGGTGTAGCGGGAAGCTACGAGCAGTACTTC
TRBJ2-7,-,TRBV5-5,TRBD1,CASSRQGAYEQYF,TGTGCCAGCAGCCGACAGGGAGCCTACGAGCAGTACTTC
TRBJ2-7,-,TRBV5-1,TRBD2,CASSLGLAVTSSYEQYF,TGCGCCAGCAGCCTGGGACTAGCGGTCACGAGCTCCTACGAGCAGTACTTC
TRBJ2-5,once,TRBV28,-,CASTQPGRQRGSETQYF,TGTGCCAGCACCCAACCCGGACGACAGAGAGGATCGGAGACCCAGTACTTC
TRBJ2-7,once,TRBV28,TRBD1,CASSWDREVNYEQYF,TGTGCCAGCAGTTGGGACAGGGAAGTCAATTACGAGCAGTACTTC
TRBJ1-1,-,TRBV7-9,-,CASSLASGTLSEAFF,TGTGCCAGCAGCTTAGCGTCCGGGACACTATCGGAAGCTTTCTTT
TRBJ1-1,-,TRBV2,-,CASSEVMRNTEAFF,TGTGCCAGCAGCGAGGTCATGAGGAACACTGAAGCTTTCTTT
TRBJ2-1,-,TRBV9,TRBD1,CASSVLRGQGYNEQFF,TGTGCCAGCAGCGTATTAAGGGGACAGGGTTACAATGAGCAGTTCTTC
TRBJ2-7,-,TRBV29-1,-,CSVEGSADYEQYF,TGCAGCGTTGAAGGTAGCGCTGACTACGAGCAGTACTTC
TRBJ2-1,-,TRBV30,TRBD2,CAWIFSGRYNEQFF,TGTGCCTGGATTTTTAGCGGGAGGTACAATGAGCAGTTCTTC
TRBJ2-3,-,TRBV2,-,CASSELEGEHADTQYF,TGTGCCAGCAGTGAACTCGAGGGGGAGCACGCAGATACGCAGTATTTT
TRBJ2-7,-,TRBV5-1,TRBD1,CASSWGQGTIEQYF,TGCGCCAGCAGCTGGGGACAGGGGACTATCGAGCAGTACTTC
TRBJ2-7,-,TRBV12-3/TRBV12-4,-,CASLLAGAGEQYF,TGTGCCAGCTTACTCGCAGGGGCAGGGGAGCAGTACTTC
TRBJ1-1,once,TRBV29-1,TRBD1,CSVERDRGTEAFF,TGCAGCGTTGAAAGGGACAGGGGCACTGAAGCTTTCTTT
TRBJ1-6,-,TRBV28,TRBD1,CASRRPGQGNSPLHF,TGTGCCAGCAGGCGACCGGGACAGGGTAATTCACCCCTCCACTTT
TRBJ2-7,-,TRBV9,TRBD1,CASSRTGGAVTYEQYF,TGTGCCAGCAGCCGAACAGGGGGCGCAGTAACCTACGAGCAGTACTTC
TRBJ1-4,-,TRBV9,-,CASSPGGDQLFF,TGTGCCAGCAGCCCCGGGGGAGACCAACTGTTTTTT
TRBJ1-2,-,TRBV5-1,-,CASSSGGTEAYGYTF,TGCGCCAGCAGTTCAGGAGGCACCGAGGCCTATGGCTACACCTTC
TRBJ1-2,-,TRBV28,-,CASSPVGRGFYGYTF,TGTGCCAGCAGCCCAGTGGGCAGGGGATTCTATGGCTACACCTTC
TRBJ2-7,-,TRBV24-1,TRBD1,CATSGTGALYEQYF,TGTGCCACCAGTGGGACAGGGGCTCTCTACGAGCAGTACTTC
TRBJ1-5,once,TRBV3-1/TRBV3-2,-,CASSQAGRDNNQPQHF,TGTGCCAGCAGCCAAGCTGGCAGGGACAACAATCAGCCCCAGCATTTT
TRBJ1-1,few,TRBV18,TRBD1,CASSLLDRDTEAFF,TGTGCCAGCTCACTACTCGACAGGGACACTGAAGCTTTCTTT
TRBJ2-3,-,TRBV20-1,TRBD2,CSASELLAGVEDTQYF,TGCAGTGCTAGTGAGTTACTAGCGGGAGTCGAAGATACGCAGTATTTT
TRBJ2-5,-,TRBV4-3,TRBD1,CASSPRQGERSRAETQYF,TGCGCCAGCAGCCCGCGGCAGGGGGAGCGGTCTAGGGCGGAGACCCAGTACTTC
TRBJ2-3,-,TRBV7-3,TRBD2,CASSSRGGRTDTQYF,TGTGCCAGCAGCTCCCGGGGGGGCCGGACAGATACGCAGTATTTT
TRBJ2-1,-,TRBV4-3,TRBD1,CASSRLTGGGNEQFF,TGCGCCAGCAGCCGATTGACAGGGGGCGGCAATGAGCAGTTCTTC
TRBJ2-1,-,TRBV27,TRBD2,CASSLLGTSGYNEQFF,TGTGCCAGCAGTCTCTTAGGGACTAGCGGCTACAATGAGCAGTTCTTC
TRBJ1-5,-,TRBV19,-,CASSKDSLTYSNQPQHF,TGTGCCAGTAGTAAGGACAGCCTTACTTATAGCAATCAGCCCCAGCATTTT
TRBJ1-2,-,TRBV5-4,TRBD1,CASRDDGTGYGYTF,TGTGCCAGCAGGGATGACGGGACAGGCTATGGCTACACCTTC
TRBJ2-7,once,TRBV14,TRBD1,CASSPRDRGLAEQYF,TGTGCCAGCAGCCCTCGTGACAGGGGTCTGGCCGAGCAGTACTTC
TRBJ2-3,-,TRBV7-9,TRBD2,CASSFSGGKIDTQYF,TGTGCCAGCAGCTTTAGCGGGGGAAAAATCGATACGCAGTATTTT
TRBJ1-5,-,TRBV7-8,-,CASSLARVWGGNQPQHF,TGTGCCAGCAGCTTAGCGCGGGTGTGGGGAGGCAATCAGCCCCAGCATTTT
TRBJ2-5,-,TRBV5-4,TRBD2,CASSFGGTRGGETQYF,TGTGCCAGCAGCTTCGGCGGGACTAGGGGAGGGGAGACCCAGTACTTC
TRBJ2-7,-,TRBV6-2/TRBV6-3,TRBD2,CASSYPSGSSYEQYF,TGTGCCAGCAGTTATCCCAGCGGGAGCTCCTACGAGCAGTACTTC
TRBJ2-1,-,TRBV5-4,TRBD2,CASSFAGTSAYNEQFF,TGTGCCAGCAGCTTTGCCGGGACTAGCGCCTACAATGAGCAGTTCTTC
TRBJ2-7,-,TRBV6-2/TRBV6-3,-,CASSYALDSGYEQYF,TGTGCCAGCAGTTACGCCTTGGACAGCGGCTACGAGCAGTACTTC
TRBJ2-7,-,TRBV28,-,CASSQQVYEQYF,TGTGCCAGCAGTCAACAGGTTTACGAGCAGTACTTC